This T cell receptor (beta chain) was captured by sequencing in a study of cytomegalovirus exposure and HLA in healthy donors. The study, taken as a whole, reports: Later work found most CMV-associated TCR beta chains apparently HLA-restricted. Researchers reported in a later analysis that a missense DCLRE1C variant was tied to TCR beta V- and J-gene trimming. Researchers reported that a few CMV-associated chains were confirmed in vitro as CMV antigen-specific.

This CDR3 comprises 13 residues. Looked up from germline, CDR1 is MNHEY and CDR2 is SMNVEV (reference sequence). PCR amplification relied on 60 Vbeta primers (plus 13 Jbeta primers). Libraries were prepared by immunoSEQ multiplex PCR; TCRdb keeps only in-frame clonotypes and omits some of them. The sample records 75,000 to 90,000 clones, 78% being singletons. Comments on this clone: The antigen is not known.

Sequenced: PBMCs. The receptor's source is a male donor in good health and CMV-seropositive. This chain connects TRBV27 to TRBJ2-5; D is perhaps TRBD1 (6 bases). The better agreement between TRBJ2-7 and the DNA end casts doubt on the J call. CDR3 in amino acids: CASSYRDTYEQYF. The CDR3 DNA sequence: TGTGCCAGCAGTTACAGGGATACCTACGAGCAGTACTTC.